This section outlines one TCR beta chain sequence together with its context. These data belong to a study of CD8 T cells in Susac syndrome. With random hexamers, 0.5 to 1 ug RNA was reverse transcribed. Amplification of TCR beta CDR3 spanned 54 Vbeta and 13 Jbeta via immunoSEQ multiplex PCR. Each CDR3 protein gets one entry after TCRdb re-called the immunoSEQ multiplex PCR reads with MiXCR. The sample consists of 150,000 to 200,000 distinct CDR3 sequences, around 94% of them appearing once. Healthy donors constituted the control group, matched for age and sex. The CDR3 has 15 residues. Germline lookup yields CDR1 DFQATT and CDR2 SNEGSKA (reference sequence). The germline V and J ends were trimmed by 4 bases and 1 base, with 16 bases remaining between them.

The sequencing input was CD4+ T cells from PBMCs. This chain connects TRBV20-1 to TRBJ2-5; maybe TRBD1 (6 bases). This TCR derives from a human donor in good health. Written as DNA, the CDR3 is TGCAGTGCTATTGGACAGAGTCAATCCCAAGAGACCCAGTACTTC. Its translation is CSAIGQSQSQETQYF.